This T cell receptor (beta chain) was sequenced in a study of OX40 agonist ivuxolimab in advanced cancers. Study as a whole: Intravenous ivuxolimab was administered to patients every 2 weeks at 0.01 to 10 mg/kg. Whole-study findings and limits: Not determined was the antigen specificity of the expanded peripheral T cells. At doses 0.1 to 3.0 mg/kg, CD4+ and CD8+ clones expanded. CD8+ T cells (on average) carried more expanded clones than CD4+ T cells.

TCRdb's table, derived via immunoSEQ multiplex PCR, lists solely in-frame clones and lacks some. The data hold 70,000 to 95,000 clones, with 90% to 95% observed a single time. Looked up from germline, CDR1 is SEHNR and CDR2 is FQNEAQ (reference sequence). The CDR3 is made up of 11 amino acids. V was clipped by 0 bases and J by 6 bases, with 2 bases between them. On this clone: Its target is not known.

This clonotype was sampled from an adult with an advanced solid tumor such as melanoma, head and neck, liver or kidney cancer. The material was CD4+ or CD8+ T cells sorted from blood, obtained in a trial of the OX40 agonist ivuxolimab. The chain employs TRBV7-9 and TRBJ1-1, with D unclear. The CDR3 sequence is CASSLAAEAFF. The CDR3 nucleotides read TGTGCCAGCAGCTTAGCGGCTGAAGCTTTCTTT.